This T cell receptor (beta chain) was sequenced in a study of a mutant IDH1 vaccine in newly diagnosed glioma. Study context: Patients came in for eight vaccinations, in weeks 1, 3, 5, 7, 11, 15, 19 and 23. Earlier treatment was radiotherapy, temozolomide, or both, with most getting both.

Points on this clone: Its antigen is still unknown.

Time point here: week 23, last vaccination. One vaccine dose held 300 ug of mutant IDH1 20-mer peptide and came with topical imiquimod. Those who donated had recent WHO grade 3 or 4 IDH1-mutant, ATRX-lost astrocytomas. Clones were sequenced by immunoSEQ multiplex PCR, and TCRdb holds only the in-frame ones, with some missing. The table has tens of thousands of clones, around 85% seen once. Germline CDR1 is MRHNA and CDR2 is SNTAGT. CDR3 length: 14 amino acids. V was clipped by 4 bases and J by 5 bases, with 11 bases between them. Study-level findings and limits: Changes to the top peripheral T cell clonotypes appeared unrelated to pseudoprogression.

The rearrangement uses TRBV6-4 and TRBJ2-2; D gene unclear. The TCR sequence derives from a woman in her fifties or sixties with glioma. This material consisted of PBMCs, taken from a glioma patient whose treatment included an IDH1 peptide vaccine. The chain's CDR3 is CASSAGTQTGELFF. CDR3 sequence (DNA): TGTGCCAGCAGTGCCGGTACCCAGACCGGGGAGCTGTTTTTT.